This entry lists 14 T cell receptor beta chains sequenced from one sample in a study of beta chain features in type 1 diabetes. General study points: Significant though moderate, a shortening of TCRB CDR3s appeared in all four CD4+ subsets of Type 1 diabetes patients.

No antigen has been identified for these receptors. Every isolated RNA sample was fully reverse transcribed, so sequencing captured expressed TCRB transcripts. Repertoires were generated with immunoSEQ multiplex PCR, while TCRdb's copy carries only in-frame clones and drops some. Among 250,000 to 300,000 clones listed, approximately 25% were seen once. The sequenced sample consisted of naive CD4+ T cells from blood. Every receptor here comes from a woman aged 25 to 39 with type 1 diabetes.

The chain combines TRBV28 with TRBJ1-5; possibly TRBD1 for D (6 bases). CDR1 and CDR2 from the germline V gene are MDHEN and SYDVKM. Trimming stripped 10 bases from V and 5 bases from J, with 15 bases between. The CDR3 length is 13 residues. CDR3 nucleotide sequence: TGTGCCACGAGGACAGACCCCGATCAGCCCCAGCATTTT. Protein: CATRTDPDQPQHF.

The V and J genes are TRBV4-2 and TRBJ2-7; 11 bases line up with TRBD2. Germline lookup yields CDR1 LGHNA and CDR2 YNFKEQ. This CDR3 has 19 amino acids. J gave up 3 bases and V 1 base, and 14 bases lay outside the gene matches. The CDR3 DNA reads TGTGCCAGCAGCCAAGTACCGGGACTAGCGGAACGCACAAACTACGAGCAGTACTTC. Translated, it gives CASSQVPGLAERTNYEQYF.

The sample holds a few counts of this clone. This chain joins TRBV23-1 and TRBJ1-1; a weak D match, TRBD1 (6 bases). TRBV23-1 is marked as an open reading frame, function uncertain. This CDR3 spans 15 amino acids. V lost 2 bases to trimming and J lost 5 bases, with 15 bases between them. CDR3 sequence reads: CASSQGGRRGTEAFF. CDR3 sequence (DNA): TGCGCCAGCAGTCAAGGGGGCAGACGAGGGACTGAAGCTTTCTTT.

J is TRBJ2-1 and V is TRBV5-4; 7 nucleotides line up with TRBD2. The CDR3 is 16 amino acids. Germline V gene lookup returns CDR1 SGHNT and CDR2 YYREEE (reference sequence). Trimming cost V 0 bases and J 0 bases; bases outside gene matches: 3. DNA for the CDR3: TGTGCCAGCAGCTTGGGTTGGACTAGCTCCTACAATGAGCAGTTCTTC. Its translation: CASSLGWTSSYNEQFF.

CDR3 sequence (DNA): TGTGCCATCAGCGGGACTAGCGGGGGACGCTACAATGAGCAGTTCTTC. It translates to CAISGTSGGRYNEQFF. The V and J genes are TRBV10-3 and TRBJ2-1; TRBD2 agrees at 14 bases. Germline V gene data show CDR1 as ENHRY and CDR2 as SYGVKD. The CDR3 has 16 residues. V was pared by 6 bases and J by 3 bases, with 4 bases of the junction left unmatched.

The J gene is TRBJ1-5, the V gene TRBV30; 10 positions match TRBD1. V dropped 2 bases and J dropped 6; count of bases not matched to a gene: 7. This CDR3 region has 15 residues. Germline V lookup: CDR1 GTSNPN, CDR2 SVGIG (reference sequence). The CDR3 region has the DNA TGTGCCTGGAGTCCTACGACAGGGGGCACTCAGCCCCAGCATTTT. Its translation is CAWSPTTGGTQPQHF.

The rearrangement uses TRBV30 and TRBJ1-2; 11 bases agree with TRBD1. V gave up 3 bases and J gave up 8 bases; unmatched junction bases: 5. The CDR3 is made up of 13 amino acids. Germline CDR1 GTSNPN, CDR2 SVGIG (reference sequence). The CDR3 nucleotides read TGTGCCTGGAGCCTCGGGACAGGGGGAGGCTACACCTTC. Translated, it gives CAWSLGTGGGYTF. Drawing the rest from reference TRBV30 and TRBJ1-2, the complete variable domain is SQTIHQWPATLVQPVGSPLSLECTVEGTSNPNLYWYRQAAGRGLQLLFYSVGIGQISSEVPQNLSASRPQDRQFILSSKKLLLSDSGFYLCAWSLGTGGGYTFGSGTRLTVV.

The V gene is TRBV5-1, the J gene TRBJ2-1, with 10 bases matching TRBD2. The germline gives CDR1 SGHRS, CDR2 YFSETQ. The CDR3 is made up of 14 amino acids. V lost 0 bases, J lost 8 bases, and 2 bases stayed unmatched. The CDR3 spells CASSLVLAGDEQFF. The CDR3 region has the DNA TGCGCCAGCAGCTTGGTTCTAGCGGGAGATGAGCAGTTCTTC.

As regards this clone: Other DNA sequences in the sample encode the same CDR3. This rearrangement joins TRBV5-1 to TRBJ2-5, with 8 positions matching TRBD1. In germline, CDR1 is SGHRS, CDR2 YFSETQ. The CDR3 totals 14 residues. V gave up 0 bases and J gave up 4 bases; unmatched junction bases: 2. The CDR3, as DNA: TGCGCCAGCAGCTTGGGCAGGGGGCTAGAGACCCAGTACTTC. Its translation is CASSLGRGLETQYF.

This clone turned up a few times. The rearrangement uses TRBV29-1 and TRBJ1-1, with D unclear. The ends were cut back, 4 bases at V and 3 bases at J, with 18 bases in the middle. Looked up from germline, CDR1 is SQVTM and CDR2 is ANQGSEA. This CDR3 is 15 amino acids long. CDR3 DNA sequence: TGCAGCGTTGGTCGGGGTGGCGCGGTAGACACTGAAGCTTTCTTT. This codes for CSVGRGGAVDTEAFF.

This clone appeared a few times. The gene calls are TRBV5-6 and TRBJ1-1; the D is unclear. The CDR3 sequence is 15 residues long. Trimming removed 4 bases from V and 0 bases from J, with 13 bases in between. The V gene's germline CDR1 is SGHDT and CDR2 YYEEEE. As DNA, the CDR3 is TGTGCCAGCAGCCGAGAGGAGCTATTGAACACTGAAGCTTTCTTT. Translation gives CASSREELLNTEAFF. Combining the CDR3 with reference TRBV5-6 and TRBJ1-1 gives the whole variable domain DAGVTQSPTHLIKTRGQQVTLRCSPKSGHDTVSWYQQALGQGPQFIFQYYEEEERQRGNFPDRFSGHQFPNYSSELNVNALLLGDSALYLCASSREELLNTEAFFGQGTRLTVV.

This clone was counted only a few times. V gene TRBV9 combines with J gene TRBJ2-1, with 9 nucleotides matching TRBD2. The CDR3 has 15 amino acids. V lost 2 bases, J lost 5 bases, and 5 bases stayed unmatched. Germline V CDR1 and CDR2: SGDLS, YYNGEE. CDR3 amino acids: CASSVGASGNNEQFF. For the CDR3, the DNA is TGTGCCAGCAGCGTTGGGGCTAGCGGGAACAATGAGCAGTTCTTC.

The chain joins TRBV5-6 to TRBJ2-7; weak D call: TRBD2 (5 bases). Looked up from germline, CDR1 is SGHDT and CDR2 is YYEEEE. The germline V and J ends were trimmed by 1 base and 2 bases, with 7 bases remaining between them. This CDR3 is built from 13 residues. The CDR3 coding sequence is TGTGCCAGCAGCTTGAGAGGGACCTACGAGCAGTACTTC. It specifies CASSLRGTYEQYF. The whole variable domain, remainder taken from reference TRBV5-6 and TRBJ2-7, is DAGVTQSPTHLIKTRGQQVTLRCSPKSGHDTVSWYQQALGQGPQFIFQYYEEEERQRGNFPDRFSGHQFPNYSSELNVNALLLGDSALYLCASSLRGTYEQYFGPGTRLTVT.

This clone was detected only a few times. The V call is TRBV5-6, the J call TRBJ1-2; D perhaps matches TRBD1 (5 bases). V shed 0 bases and J shed 8 bases, with 8 bases lying between them. CDR1 is SGHDT, CDR2 YYEEEE, per germline. The CDR3 consists of 12 residues. CDR3 DNA sequence: TGTGCCAGCAGCTTGGGCAGGGAAGGCTACACCTTC. Translated, it gives CASSLGREGYTF.